A selection of T cell receptor beta chains follows, all from one sample in a study of cytomegalovirus exposure and HLA in healthy donors. Libraries were prepared by immunoSEQ multiplex PCR; TCRdb keeps only in-frame clonotypes and omits some of them. The sample consists of hundreds of thousands of clones, less than 85% of them appearing once. Sequencing was carried out using PBMCs. The receptors stem from a man younger than 35 in good health and CMV-seronegative. Both conserved end residues are part of each CDR3. The D gene is left open where the match is weak. Clone size appears in some rows only: once, few, many, or a class for an expanded clone.

.,TRBJ2-4,TRBV28,TRBD2,TGTGCCAGCAGTATTACTAGCGGGAGGGCCCTAGCCAAAAACATTCAGTACTTC,CASSITSGRALAKNIQYF
.,TRBJ2-3,TRBV5-4,.,TGTGCCAGCACCCAGCAGCGGGGCACAGATACGCAGTATTTT,CASTQQRGTDTQYF
.,TRBJ2-7,TRBV10-2,TRBD2,TGCGCCAGCAGTGAGGGGCTAGCGGGAGACGAGCAGTACTTC,CASSEGLAGDEQYF
few,TRBJ1-2,TRBV4-2,.,TGTGCCAGCAGCCAAGATAATCGGGACTCCGGCCATGGCTACACCTTC,CASSQDNRDSGHGYTF
.,TRBJ2-2,TRBV5-1,TRBD2,TGCGCCAGCAGCCGGACTAGCGGGATCACCGGGGAGCTGTTTTTT,CASSRTSGITGELFF
few,TRBJ2-1,TRBV14,.,TGTGCCAGCAGCCCGAGGGAGAGCTCCTACAATGAGCAGTTCTTC,CASSPRESSYNEQFF
once,TRBJ2-1,TRBV2,.,TGTGCCAGCAGTGATAGGGTATTGGGGGCAGGCTACAATGAGCAGTTCTTC,CASSDRVLGAGYNEQFF
.,TRBJ2-2,TRBV5-1,TRBD2,TGCGCCAGCAGCGGGGGGAGCGGGAGCACCGGGGAGCTGTTTTTT,CASSGGSGSTGELFF
.,TRBJ2-1,TRBV6-5,TRBD2,TGTGCCAGCAGGGTAGATAGCGGGAGGGGCAATGAGCAGTTCTTC,CASRVDSGRGNEQFF
.,TRBJ1-1,TRBV28,.,TGTGCCAGCAGCTCAGTGCAGGGGAACACTGAAGCTTTCTTT,CASSSVQGNTEAFF
.,TRBJ2-3,TRBV5-5,.,TGTGCCACCCGGGTATCTAGCACAGATACGCAGTATTTT,CATRVSSTDTQYF
.,TRBJ2-1,TRBV7-6,TRBD2,TGTGCCAGCAGCCGCCTGGCGACTAGCGGGGGAAACAATGAGCAGTTCTTC,CASSRLATSGGNNEQFF
.,TRBJ2-7,TRBV7-4,TRBD1,TGTGCCAGCAGCTTAAGGATGGAGGGGACAGGGGATTGCGAGCAGTACTTC,CASSLRMEGTGDCEQYF
few,TRBJ2-7,TRBV11-2,TRBD2,TGTGCCAGCAGCTTAGGGGGACTAGCCAGGGGATACGAGCAGTACTTC,CASSLGGLARGYEQYF
.,TRBJ2-7,TRBV6-9,.,TGTGTGACTTCCGAGCAGTACTTC,CVTSEQYF
few,TRBJ2-3,TRBV5-1,.,TGCGCCAGCAAACGGGGAGGTGCAGATACGCAGTATTTT,CASKRGGADTQYF
.,TRBJ2-7,TRBV4-2,TRBD1,TGTGCCAGCAGCCAAGATACGGGACAGAAGGTCGGCGAGCAGTACTTC,CASSQDTGQKVGEQYF
few,TRBJ1-1,TRBV18,TRBD1,TGTGCCAGCTCACCTAACCGGGACAGTACGAACACTGAAGCTTTCTTT,CASSPNRDSTNTEAFF
.,TRBJ1-5,TRBV9,.,TGTGCCAGCAGCCCCGGACAGCTCAATCAGCCCCAGCATTTT,CASSPGQLNQPQHF
.,TRBJ2-2,TRBV7-2,.,TGTGCCAGTGGATTTCGGGTGTTAAACACCGGGGAGCTGTTTTTT,CASGFRVLNTGELFF
once,TRBJ1-1,TRBV30,.,TGTGCCTGGAGTTATGGGGCCCGGAGCACTGAAGCTTTCTTT,CAWSYGARSTEAFF
few,TRBJ1-1,TRBV25-1,.,TGTGCCAGCAGTGTTACAGGGAACACTGAAGCTTTCTTT,CASSVTGNTEAFF
once,TRBJ1-1,TRBV6-1,.,TGTGCCAGCAGCACGAGAGGGGGTAACACTGAAGCTTTCTTT,CASSTRGGNTEAFF
.,TRBJ2-5,TRBV4-1,.,TGCGCCAGCAGCTCCGGGAGAGGGCAAGAGACCCAGTACTTC,CASSSGRGQETQYF
.,TRBJ2-2,TRBV7-9,TRBD2,TGTGCCAGCAGCGGGGGACTAGCCGGAAACACCGGGGAGCTGTTTTTT,CASSGGLAGNTGELFF
.,TRBJ1-2,TRBV30,TRBD1,TGTGCCTGGAGTGACACCCGGGACAGTAACTATGGCTACACCTTC,CAWSDTRDSNYGYTF
few,TRBJ2-2,TRBV9,TRBD2,TGTGCCAGCAGCTCCCGGGGAGGGGTTGACACCGGGGAGCTGTTTTTT,CASSSRGGVDTGELFF
.,TRBJ2-7,TRBV27,.,TGTGCCAGCAGGAAGGACAGCAGCCAATCCTACGAGCAGTACTTC,CASRKDSSQSYEQYF
.,TRBJ1-2,TRBV7-2,.,TGTGCCAGCAGCTTAACCAGATTTCCTAACTATGGCTACACCTTC,CASSLTRFPNYGYTF
.,TRBJ2-7,TRBV18,TRBD1,TGTGCCAGCTCAACGGGACAGGGTTACGAGCAGTACTTC,CASSTGQGYEQYF
.,TRBJ2-1,TRBV4-1,TRBD2,TGCGCCAGCAGCCAAGAGGTTAGCGGGAGGCAAGAACGCTTCTTC,CASSQEVSGRQERFF
.,TRBJ2-5,TRBV9,.,TGTGCCAGCAGCGCGGGGGACGGACAAGAGACCCAGTACTTC,CASSAGDGQETQYF
.,TRBJ2-3,TRBV30,.,TGTGCCTGGAGTAACCGGGGTACGCAGTATTTT,CAWSNRGTQYF
.,TRBJ2-3,TRBV5-6,TRBD1,TGTGCCAGCAGCCGGACAGGGTATCCTAGCACAGATACGCAGTATTTT,CASSRTGYPSTDTQYF